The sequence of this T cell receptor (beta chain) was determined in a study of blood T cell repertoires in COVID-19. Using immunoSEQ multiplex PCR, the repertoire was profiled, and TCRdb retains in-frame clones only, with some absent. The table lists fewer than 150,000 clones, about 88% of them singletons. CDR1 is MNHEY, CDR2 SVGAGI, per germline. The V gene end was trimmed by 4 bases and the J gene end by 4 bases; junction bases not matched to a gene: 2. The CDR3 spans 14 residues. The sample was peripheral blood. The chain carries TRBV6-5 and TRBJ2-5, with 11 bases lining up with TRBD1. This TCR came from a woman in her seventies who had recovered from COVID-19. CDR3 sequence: CASSWGTGGETQYF. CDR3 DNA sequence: TGTGCCAGCAGTTGGGGGACAGGGGGAGAGACCCAGTACTTC.